This entry concerns a single T cell receptor beta chain. V lost 6 bases to trimming and J lost 3 bases, with 9 bases between them. This CDR3 has 11 amino acids. CDR1 DFQATT and CDR2 SNEGSKA come from the germline V gene (reference sequence). The sample is drawn from a study of T cell changes during pregnancy in multiple sclerosis. TCRdb's table, derived via immunoSEQ multiplex PCR, lists solely in-frame clones and lacks some. Of roughly 110,000 clones in the sample, 85% to 95% were seen once. The sequence was collected from a female donor with multiple sclerosis, enrolled in a pregnancy study. This specimen consisted of peripheral blood, obtained after pregnancy. This chain connects TRBV20-1 to TRBJ2-7, with D tentatively TRBD1 (5 bases). The CDR3 sequence: CSAKTGYEQYF. The CDR3, as DNA: TGCAGTGCCAAAACAGGCTACGAGCAGTACTTC.